This T cell receptor (beta chain) comes out of a study of identical twins. V shed 0 bases and J 5 bases; nucleotides not matched to a gene: 6. Looked up from germline, CDR1 is MNHNY and CDR2 is SVGAGI (reference sequence). The CDR3 runs to 15 residues. This clonotype has a handful of counts. TCRdb itself ran the 5' RACE reads through MiXCR, one entry per CDR3 protein. This table has 1.5 million or so distinct CDR3 sequences, 25% to 35% appearing once. The receptor was isolated from a newborn girl in good health. Sequencing input: cord blood. This sequence joins TRBV6-6 and TRBJ1-2; TRBD1 agrees at 7 bases. The CDR3 DNA follows: TGTGCCAGCAGTTACTCGACAGGGAGAGGGTATGGCTACACCTTC. Amino acid sequence: CASSYSTGRGYGYTF.